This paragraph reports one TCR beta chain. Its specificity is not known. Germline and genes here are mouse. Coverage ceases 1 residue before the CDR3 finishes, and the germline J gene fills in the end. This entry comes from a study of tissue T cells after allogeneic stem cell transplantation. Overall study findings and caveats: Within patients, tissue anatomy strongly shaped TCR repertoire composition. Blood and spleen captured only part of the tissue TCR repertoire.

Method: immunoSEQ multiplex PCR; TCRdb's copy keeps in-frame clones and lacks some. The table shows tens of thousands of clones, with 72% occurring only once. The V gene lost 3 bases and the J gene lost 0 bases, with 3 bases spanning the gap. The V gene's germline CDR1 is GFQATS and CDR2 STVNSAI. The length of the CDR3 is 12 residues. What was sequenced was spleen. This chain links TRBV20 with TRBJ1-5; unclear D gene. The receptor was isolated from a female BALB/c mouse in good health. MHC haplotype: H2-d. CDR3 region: CGARHNNQAPLF. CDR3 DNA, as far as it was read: TGTGGTGCTAGACATAACAACCAGGCTCCGCTT.